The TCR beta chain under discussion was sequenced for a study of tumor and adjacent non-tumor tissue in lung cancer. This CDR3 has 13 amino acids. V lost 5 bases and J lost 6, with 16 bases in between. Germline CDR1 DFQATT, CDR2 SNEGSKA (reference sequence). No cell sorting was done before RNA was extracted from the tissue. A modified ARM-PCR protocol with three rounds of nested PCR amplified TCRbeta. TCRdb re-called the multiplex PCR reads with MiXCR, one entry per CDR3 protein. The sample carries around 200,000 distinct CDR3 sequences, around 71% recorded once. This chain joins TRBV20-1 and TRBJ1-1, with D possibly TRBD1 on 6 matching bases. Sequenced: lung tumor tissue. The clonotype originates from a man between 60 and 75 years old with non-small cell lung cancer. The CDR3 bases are TGCAGTGCTGAGAGGGGGGGACAATCTGAAGCTTTCTTT. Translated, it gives CSAERGGQSEAFF.